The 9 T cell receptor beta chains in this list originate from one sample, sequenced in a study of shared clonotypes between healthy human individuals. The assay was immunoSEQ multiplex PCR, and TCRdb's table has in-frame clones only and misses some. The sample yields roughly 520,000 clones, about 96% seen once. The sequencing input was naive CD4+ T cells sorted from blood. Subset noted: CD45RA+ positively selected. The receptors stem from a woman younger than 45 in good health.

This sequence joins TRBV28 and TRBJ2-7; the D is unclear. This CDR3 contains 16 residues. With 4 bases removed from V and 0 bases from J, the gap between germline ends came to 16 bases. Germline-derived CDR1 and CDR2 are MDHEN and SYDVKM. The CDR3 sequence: CASSYPWAASSYEQYF. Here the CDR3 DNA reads TGTGCCAGCAGTTACCCCTGGGCGGCCAGCTCCTACGAGCAGTACTTC. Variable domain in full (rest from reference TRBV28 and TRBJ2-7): DVKVTQSSRYLVKRTGEKVFLECVQDMDHENMFWYRQDPGLGLRLIYFSYDVKMKEKGDIPEGYSVSREKKERFSLILESASTNQTSMYLCASSYPWAASSYEQYFGPGTRLTVT.

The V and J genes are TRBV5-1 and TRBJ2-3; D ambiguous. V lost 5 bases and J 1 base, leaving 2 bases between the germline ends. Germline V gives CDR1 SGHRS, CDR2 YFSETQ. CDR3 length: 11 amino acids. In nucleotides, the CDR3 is TGCGCCAGCAGGGGCACAGATACGCAGTATTTT. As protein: CASRGTDTQYF.

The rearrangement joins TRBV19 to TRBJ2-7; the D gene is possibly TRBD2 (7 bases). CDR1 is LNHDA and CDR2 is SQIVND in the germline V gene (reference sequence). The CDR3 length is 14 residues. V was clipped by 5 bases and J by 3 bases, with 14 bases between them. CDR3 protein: CASSFGGPRYEQYF. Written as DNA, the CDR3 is TGTGCCAGTAGTTTCGGGGGGCCTCGCTACGAGCAGTACTTC.

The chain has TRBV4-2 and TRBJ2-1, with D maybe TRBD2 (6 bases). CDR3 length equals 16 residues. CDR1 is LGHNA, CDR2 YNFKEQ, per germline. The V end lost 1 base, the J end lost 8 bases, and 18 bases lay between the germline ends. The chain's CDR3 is CASSQAMRDPPHEQFF. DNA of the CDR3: TGTGCCAGCAGCCAAGCTATGCGGGACCCCCCACATGAGCAGTTCTTC.

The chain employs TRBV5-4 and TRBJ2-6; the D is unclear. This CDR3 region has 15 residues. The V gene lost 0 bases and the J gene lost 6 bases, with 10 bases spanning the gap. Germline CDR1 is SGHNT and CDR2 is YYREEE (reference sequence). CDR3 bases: TGTGCCAGCAGCTTGGATAGGATGGAGGCCAACGTCCTGACTTTC. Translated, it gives CASSLDRMEANVLTF.

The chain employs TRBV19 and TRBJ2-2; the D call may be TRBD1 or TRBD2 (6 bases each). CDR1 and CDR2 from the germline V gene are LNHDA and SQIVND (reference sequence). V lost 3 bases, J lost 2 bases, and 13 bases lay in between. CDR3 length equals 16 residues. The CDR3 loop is CASSMWGAKNTGELFF. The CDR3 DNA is TGTGCCAGTAGTATGTGGGGGGCGAAAAACACCGGGGAGCTGTTTTTT.

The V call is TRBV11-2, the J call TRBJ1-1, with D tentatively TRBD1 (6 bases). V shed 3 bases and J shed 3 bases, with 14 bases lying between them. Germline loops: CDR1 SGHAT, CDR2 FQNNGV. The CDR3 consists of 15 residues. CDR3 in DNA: TGTGCCAGCAGCTTTACAGGGACCCGGGACACTGAAGCTTTCTTT. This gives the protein CASSFTGTRDTEAFF.

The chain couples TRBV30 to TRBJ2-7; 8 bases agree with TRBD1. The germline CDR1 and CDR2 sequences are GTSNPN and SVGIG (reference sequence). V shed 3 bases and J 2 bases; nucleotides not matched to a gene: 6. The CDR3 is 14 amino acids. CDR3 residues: CAWRDRVSAYEQYF. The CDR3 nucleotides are TGTGCCTGGAGGGACAGGGTCTCGGCCTACGAGCAGTACTTC.

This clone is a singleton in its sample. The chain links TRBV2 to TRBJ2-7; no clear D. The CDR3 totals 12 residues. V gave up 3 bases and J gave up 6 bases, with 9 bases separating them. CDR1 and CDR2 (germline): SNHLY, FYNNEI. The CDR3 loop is CASSEGLGEQYF. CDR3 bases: TGTGCCAGCAGTGAGGGCCTCGGCGAGCAGTACTTC.